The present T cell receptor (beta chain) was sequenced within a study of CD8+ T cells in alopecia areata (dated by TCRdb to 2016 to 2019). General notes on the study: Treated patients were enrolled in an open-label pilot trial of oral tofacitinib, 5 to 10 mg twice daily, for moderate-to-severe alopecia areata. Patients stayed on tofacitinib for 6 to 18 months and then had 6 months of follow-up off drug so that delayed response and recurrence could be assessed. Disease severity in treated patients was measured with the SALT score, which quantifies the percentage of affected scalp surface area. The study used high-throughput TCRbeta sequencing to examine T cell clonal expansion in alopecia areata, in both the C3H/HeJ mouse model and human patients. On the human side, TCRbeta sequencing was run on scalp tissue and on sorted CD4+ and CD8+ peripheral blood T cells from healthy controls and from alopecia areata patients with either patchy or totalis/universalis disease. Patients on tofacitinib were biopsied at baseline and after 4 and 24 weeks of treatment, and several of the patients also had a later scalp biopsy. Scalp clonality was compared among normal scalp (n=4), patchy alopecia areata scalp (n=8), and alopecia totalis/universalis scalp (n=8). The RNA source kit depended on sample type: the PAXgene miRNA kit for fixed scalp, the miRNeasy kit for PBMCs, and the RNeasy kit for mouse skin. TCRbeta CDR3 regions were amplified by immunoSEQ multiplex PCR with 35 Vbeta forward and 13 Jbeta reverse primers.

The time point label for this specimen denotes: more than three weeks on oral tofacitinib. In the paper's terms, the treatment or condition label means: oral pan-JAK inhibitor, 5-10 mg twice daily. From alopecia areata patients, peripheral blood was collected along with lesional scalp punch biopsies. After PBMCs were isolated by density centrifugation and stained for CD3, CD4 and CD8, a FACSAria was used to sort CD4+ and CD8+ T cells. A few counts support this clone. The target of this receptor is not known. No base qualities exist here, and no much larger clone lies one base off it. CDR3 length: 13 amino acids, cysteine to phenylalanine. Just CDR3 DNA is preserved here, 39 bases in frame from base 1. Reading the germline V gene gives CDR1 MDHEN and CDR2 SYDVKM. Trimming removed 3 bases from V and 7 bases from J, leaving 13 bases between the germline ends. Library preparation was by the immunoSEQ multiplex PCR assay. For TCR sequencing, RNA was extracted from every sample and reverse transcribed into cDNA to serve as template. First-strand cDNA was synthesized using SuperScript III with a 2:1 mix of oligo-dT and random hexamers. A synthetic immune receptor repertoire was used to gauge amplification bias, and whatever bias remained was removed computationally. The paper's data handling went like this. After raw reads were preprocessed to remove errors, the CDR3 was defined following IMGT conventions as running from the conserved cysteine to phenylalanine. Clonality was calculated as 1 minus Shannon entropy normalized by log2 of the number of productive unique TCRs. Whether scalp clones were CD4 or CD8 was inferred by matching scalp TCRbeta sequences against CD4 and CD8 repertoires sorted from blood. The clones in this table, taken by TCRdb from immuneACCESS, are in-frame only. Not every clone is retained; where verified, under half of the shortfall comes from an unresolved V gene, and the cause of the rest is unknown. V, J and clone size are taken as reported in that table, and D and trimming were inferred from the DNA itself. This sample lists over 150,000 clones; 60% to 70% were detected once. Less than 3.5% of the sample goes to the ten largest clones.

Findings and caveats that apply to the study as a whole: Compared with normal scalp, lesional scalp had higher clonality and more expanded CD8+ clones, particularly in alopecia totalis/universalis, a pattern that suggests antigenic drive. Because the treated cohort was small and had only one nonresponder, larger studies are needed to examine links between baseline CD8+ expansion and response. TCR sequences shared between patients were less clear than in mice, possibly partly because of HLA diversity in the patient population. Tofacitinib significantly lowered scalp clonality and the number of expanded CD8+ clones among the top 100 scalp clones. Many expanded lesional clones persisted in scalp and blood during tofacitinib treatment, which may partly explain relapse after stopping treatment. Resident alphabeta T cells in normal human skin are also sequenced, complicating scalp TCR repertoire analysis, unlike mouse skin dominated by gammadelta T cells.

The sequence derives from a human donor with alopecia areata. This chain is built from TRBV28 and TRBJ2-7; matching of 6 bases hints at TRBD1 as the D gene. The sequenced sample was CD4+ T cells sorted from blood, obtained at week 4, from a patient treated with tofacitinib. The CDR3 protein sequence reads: CASSFTGSREQYF. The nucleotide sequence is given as TGTGCCAGCAGTTTCACAGGGTCGAGGGAGCAGTACTTC.